This T cell receptor beta chain comes out of a study of blood T cell repertoires in COVID-19. The repertoire was sequenced with immunoSEQ multiplex PCR; TCRdb's copy has only in-frame clones and lacks some. The table lists about 190,000 clones, 80% to 90% of them singletons. Germline V lookup: CDR1 LNHDA, CDR2 SQIVND (reference sequence). The junction had 22 bases not matched to a gene; V was cut back by 6 bases and J by 8 bases. The CDR3 runs 19 residues. Sequencing was carried out using peripheral blood. The origin of this receptor is a man between 25 and 39 years old with active or convalescent COVID-19. The chain uses TRBV19 and TRBJ2-1; 10 bases fit TRBD2. The CDR3 sequence: CASRNPWSAGGSRGDEQFF. DNA of the CDR3: TGTGCCAGTAGGAACCCATGGTCAGCGGGAGGGTCACGGGGCGATGAGCAGTTCTTC.